This is a list of T cell receptor beta chains from one sample in a study of T cell responses to AZD1222 COVID-19 vaccine. Sequencing was performed with immunoSEQ multiplex PCR; in TCRdb, only in-frame clones are kept and a portion is missing. The top ten clones hold about 1.5% of a sample with over 200,000 clones, approximately 94% of them seen once. The specimen comprised peripheral blood, sampled 28 days after the second dose of the MenACWY control vaccine. Source of these receptors: an adult who received the MenACWY meningococcal vaccine as a control. CDR3s include the opening cysteine and the closing phenylalanine or tryptophan. The D gene is left open where the match is weak. The size entry is marked missing in some rows and otherwise reads once, few, many or a size class.

J	D	size	V	DNA	CDR3
TRBJ2-7	.	once	TRBV5-1	TGCGCCAGCAGCTTGGCCTCGGGGGAAAGCTCCTACGAGCAGTACTTC	CASSLASGESSYEQYF
TRBJ2-5	.	.	TRBV7-3	TGTGCCAGCAGCCGGCCACAAGAGACCCAGTACTTC	CASSRPQETQYF
TRBJ2-5	.	.	TRBV29-1	TGCAGCGCCCTGACTGGGGAGACCCAGTACTTC	CSALTGETQYF
TRBJ2-3	TRBD2	.	TRBV14	TGTGCCAGCAGCCAAGTGTCAGCGGGAGCAGTGACAGATACGCAGTATTTT	CASSQVSAGAVTDTQYF
TRBJ2-7	TRBD1	once	TRBV3-1/TRBV3-2	TGTGCCAGCAGCCGACAGGGTAGCTCCTACGAGCAGTACTTC	CASSRQGSSYEQYF
TRBJ1-2	.	.	TRBV7-9	TGTGCCAGCAGCCGGGACGCCTATGGCTACACCTTC	CASSRDAYGYTF
TRBJ1-3	TRBD1	few	TRBV5-4	TGTGCCAGCAGCTTGGCAGGGGGCGCCGGAAACACCATATATTTT	CASSLAGGAGNTIYF
TRBJ2-3	.	.	TRBV3-1/TRBV3-2	TGTGCCAGCAGCAACCAACCGGGACAGCGGGTGGATTTT	CASSNQPGQRVDF
TRBJ2-6	TRBD2	once	TRBV27	TGTGCCAGCAGTTTATTTGCCGGGGGGGGTAACTCTGGGGCCAACGTCCTGACTTTC	CASSLFAGGGNSGANVLTF
TRBJ2-1	TRBD2	.	TRBV5-1	TGCGCCAGCAGCCAAAATAGCGGGGTCTCCTACAATGAGCAGTTCTTC	CASSQNSGVSYNEQFF
TRBJ1-2	.	once	TRBV14	TGTGCCAGCAGCCATCTGCGGGGGGCCGCTAACTATGGCTACACCTTC	CASSHLRGAANYGYTF
TRBJ2-3	.	.	TRBV11-2	TGTGCCAGCAGCTCGGTCCAGGGCAGGGGCCGCCAGTATTTT	CASSSVQGRGRQYF
TRBJ1-6	.	.	TRBV2	TGTGCCAGGAGTCCGGCGGGGGGTAATTCACCCCTCCACTTT	CARSPAGGNSPLHF
TRBJ1-3	.	.	TRBV7-9	TGTGCCACAAGAGGGGTATCTGGAAACACCATATATTTT	CATRGVSGNTIYF